This T cell receptor beta chain was retrieved from a study of T cells in pancreatic ductal adenocarcinoma. Surgery without prior neoadjuvant therapy was the treatment of the selected pancreatic ductal adenocarcinoma patients. The method was immunoSEQ multiplex PCR; TCRdb's version includes in-frame clones alone and lacks a portion of them. The sample shows 16,000 or so clones, 90% to 95% of them seen only once. Per the germline V gene, CDR1 is MDHEN and CDR2 is SYDVKM. The CDR3 spans 14 residues. Germline trimming cut 2 bases from V and 4 bases from J; bases unmatched to any gene: 4. The genes are TRBV28 and TRBJ1-2, with 7 positions matching TRBD1. The sample was PBMCs. The clonotype was recovered from a human donor with pancreatic ductal adenocarcinoma. The CDR3 region is CASSLRGRVYGYTF. The CDR3 DNA reads TGTGCCAGCAGTTTAAGGGGGCGCGTCTATGGCTACACCTTC.